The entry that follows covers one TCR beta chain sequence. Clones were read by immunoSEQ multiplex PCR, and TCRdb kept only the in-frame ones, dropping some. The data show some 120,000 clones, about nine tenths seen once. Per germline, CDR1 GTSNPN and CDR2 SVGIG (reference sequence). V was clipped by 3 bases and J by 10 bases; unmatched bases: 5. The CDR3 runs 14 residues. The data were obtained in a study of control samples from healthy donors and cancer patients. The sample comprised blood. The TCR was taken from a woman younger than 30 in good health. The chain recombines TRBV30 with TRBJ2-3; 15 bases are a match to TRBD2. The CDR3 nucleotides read TGTGCCTGGAGCCGGACTAGCGGGGGGGCCCCGCAGTATTTT. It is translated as CAWSRTSGGAPQYF.